Shown below are 27 T cell receptor beta chains from a single sample sequenced in a study of shared T cell receptors in the human thymus. Only in-frame clones appear in the TCRdb table, and some are missing; sequencing was by immunoSEQ multiplex PCR. Of 600,000 or so clones in the sample, around 87% are singletons; the top ten hold 0.0094%. These sequences were also reported in another study, on human thymus T cells.

Sequences were obtained from thymocytes. The receptors originated from a boy younger than two with a congenital heart defect.

The chain links TRBV11-2 to TRBJ1-2; D is undetermined. Germline V gene data show CDR1 as SGHAT and CDR2 as FQNNGV. CDR3 size: 12 residues. Between the trimmed V and J ends, which lost 1 base and 8 bases, there was a span of 8 bases. DNA of the CDR3: TGTGCCAGCAGCTTAGGGCGAGGGGGCTACACCTTC. It specifies CASSLGRGGYTF.

J is TRBJ1-2 and V is TRBV5-6, with 7 bases aligning to TRBD1. The CDR3 contains 15 residues. Germline V gene sequence: CDR1 SGHDT, CDR2 YYEEEE. With 5 bases clipped from V and 6 bases from J, the junction kept 13 bases outside the gene matches. This chain's CDR3 is CASSIGAGTANGYTF. For the CDR3, the DNA is TGTGCCAGCAGTATAGGCGCCGGGACAGCAAATGGCTACACCTTC.

This chain joins TRBV28 and TRBJ2-1, with 13 bases aligning to TRBD2. The CDR3 extends over 18 amino acids. Germline-derived CDR1 and CDR2 are MDHEN and SYDVKM. Unmatched junction bases numbered 9, after V lost 4 bases and J lost 3 bases. In nucleotides, the CDR3 is TGTGCCAGCAGTTCACTAGCGGGAGGGTCATTATACTACAATGAGCAGTTCTTC. Translation gives CASSSLAGGSLYYNEQFF. Full variable domain (rest looked up from reference TRBV28 and TRBJ2-1): DVKVTQSSRYLVKRTGEKVFLECVQDMDHENMFWYRQDPGLGLRLIYFSYDVKMKEKGDIPEGYSVSREKKERFSLILESASTNQTSMYLCASSSLAGGSLYYNEQFFGPGTRLTVL.

The CDR3 protein is CAVASRQGSYEQYF. In nucleotides, the CDR3 is TGTGCCGTCGCGTCAAGACAGGGTTCGTACGAGCAGTACTTC. The genes are TRBV10-3 and TRBJ2-7, with 7 positions matching TRBD1. Trimming took 11 bases from V and 4 from J; bases not matched to a gene: 14. This CDR3 spans 14 amino acids. Germline loops: CDR1 ENHRY, CDR2 SYGVKD.

This clone has just a few counts. The chain recombines TRBV5-4 with TRBJ2-3, with TRBD2 matching 9 bases. After removal of 5 bases from V and 0 bases from J, the junction contained 10 bases not matched to a gene. The CDR3 is 17 amino acids. CDR1 and CDR2 (germline): SGHNT, YYREEE (reference sequence). The CDR3 region is CASRKASGKASTDTQYF. CDR3 nucleotides: TGTGCCAGCAGAAAGGCTAGCGGGAAAGCTAGCACAGATACGCAGTATTTT.

The chain recombines TRBV7-9 with TRBJ1-5; 11 nucleotides align to TRBD1. The J segment lost 5 bases and the V segment lost 1 base, leaving 4 bases of the junction unmatched. The CDR3 runs to 16 residues. Per the germline V gene, CDR1 is SEHNR and CDR2 is FQNEAQ (reference sequence). CDR3 sequence: CASSLDGTGGYQPQHF. CDR3 DNA sequence: TGTGCCAGCAGCTTAGATGGGACAGGGGGGTATCAGCCCCAGCATTTT. The full variable domain, completed using reference TRBV7-9 and TRBJ1-5, is DTGVSQNPRHKITKRGQNVTFRCDPISEHNRLYWYRQTLGQGPEFLTYFQNEAQLEKSRLLSDRFSAERPKGSFSTLEIQRTEQGDSAMYLCASSLDGTGGYQPQHFGDGTRLSIL.

The chain couples TRBV11-2 to TRBJ2-7; D possibly corresponds to TRBD1 (6 bases). Germline V gene sequence: CDR1 SGHAT, CDR2 FQNNGV. This CDR3 contains 13 residues. Trimming removed 2 bases from V and 3 bases from J, with 8 bases in between. The CDR3 reads CASSLPDSYEQYF. The CDR3 DNA reads TGTGCCAGCAGCTTACCGGACAGCTACGAGCAGTACTTC. The complete variable domain, with remaining parts taken from reference TRBV11-2 and TRBJ2-7, reads EAGVAQSPRYKIIEKRQSVAFWCNPISGHATLYWYQQILGQGPKLLIQFQNNGVVDDSQLPKDRFSAERLKGVDSTLKIQPAKLEDSAVYLCASSLPDSYEQYFGPGTRLTVT.

The J gene is TRBJ1-2, the V gene TRBV5-6, with D unclear. Germline values: CDR1 SGHDT, CDR2 YYEEEE. The V and J ends lost 4 bases and 2 bases respectively, with 15 bases between them. The CDR3 has 15 residues. CDR3 in amino acids: CASSPQREGNYGYTF. In nucleotides, the CDR3 is TGTGCCAGCAGCCCTCAACGGGAGGGCAACTATGGCTACACCTTC.

This clone turned up a few times. The genes are TRBV19 and TRBJ2-7; D gene ambiguous. This CDR3 comprises 14 residues. Germline CDR1 reads LNHDA; CDR2 reads SQIVND (reference sequence). V was clipped by 5 bases and J by 3 bases, with 14 bases between them. The CDR3 DNA sequence: TGTGCCAGTAGTTCCCTAATCTCTGACTACGAGCAGTACTTC. This gives the protein CASSSLISDYEQYF.

The CDR3 loop reads CASSLNITGTMTYEQYF. CDR3 DNA: TGTGCCAGCAGCCTCAACATAACCGGGACTATGACCTACGAGCAGTACTTC. The chain employs TRBV7-6 and TRBJ2-7; 7 bases fit TRBD2. The CDR3 has 17 amino acids. From germline, CDR1 is SGHVS and CDR2 FNYEAQ. V shed 5 bases, J shed 2 bases, and the junction held 15 bases outside the gene matches.

The chain joins TRBV6-1 to TRBJ2-1; 9 bases align to TRBD1. CDR1 is MNHNS and CDR2 is SASEGT in the germline V gene. The V segment lost 7 bases and the J segment 5 bases; nucleotides outside the gene matches: 9. CDR3 length: 15 amino acids. This CDR3 reads CASNVGTGWNNEQFF. DNA of the CDR3: TGTGCCAGCAATGTGGGGACAGGGTGGAACAATGAGCAGTTCTTC.

This chain uses TRBV27 with TRBJ2-7, with TRBD2 identical over 7 bases. V was clipped by 6 bases and J by 2 bases; unmatched bases: 4. The CDR3 extends over 13 amino acids. Germline lookup yields CDR1 MNHEY and CDR2 SMNVEV (reference sequence). The CDR3 protein is CASRGGDTYEQYF. The CDR3 DNA reads TGTGCCAGCAGGGGAGGGGATACCTACGAGCAGTACTTC.

J is TRBJ1-2 and V is TRBV28; D is uncertain. The CDR3 runs to 13 residues. Germline CDR1 and CDR2: MDHEN and SYDVKM. V lost 6 bases and J 10 bases, leaving 18 bases between the germline ends. DNA of the CDR3: TGTGCCAGCAGACTAGGCCCGAGAAGCCACTACACCTTC. As protein: CASRLGPRSHYTF.

Points on this clone: This sample also contains other DNA sequences that code for the same CDR3. The rearrangement links TRBV5-1 to TRBJ2-3, with D perhaps matching TRBD2 (5 bases). There are 13 residues in the CDR3. V was trimmed by 2 bases and J by 1 base, leaving 5 bases between them. CDR1 is SGHRS and CDR2 is YFSETQ in the germline V gene. The CDR3 DNA follows: TGCGCCAGCAGCTTCGGGGGCACAGATACGCAGTATTTT. It is translated as CASSFGGTDTQYF.

The chain links TRBV4-3 to TRBJ2-1, with D perhaps TRBD2 (6 bases). Germline V CDR1 and CDR2: LGHNA, YSLEER. V was cut by 1 base and J by 0 bases, with 13 bases left in between. CDR3 length equals 17 residues. The CDR3 nucleotides are TGCGCCAGCAGCCAAGGGGGGGTCCCGGGCTCCTACAATGAGCAGTTCTTC. This sequence encodes CASSQGGVPGSYNEQFF.

The chain employs TRBV5-6 and TRBJ2-7, with TRBD1 identical over 9 bases. V lost 5 bases and J lost 3; bases outside the gene matches: 6. CDR1 is SGHDT, CDR2 YYEEEE, per germline. This CDR3 has 14 residues. This CDR3 is CASRRGQGNYEQYF. CDR3 DNA sequence: TGTGCCAGCAGACGAGGACAGGGGAACTACGAGCAGTACTTC.

This rearrangement joins TRBV4-3 to TRBJ2-1; 7 positions agree with TRBD2. The CDR3 spans 16 residues. V lost 0 bases to trimming and J lost 11 bases; unmatched junction nucleotides: 13. Germline CDR1 LGHNA, CDR2 YSLEER. CDR3 protein: CASSQEGLASGDKQFF. In nucleotides, the CDR3 is TGCGCCAGCAGCCAAGAAGGGTTGGCTAGCGGAGACAAGCAGTTCTTC.

This sequence joins TRBV19 and TRBJ2-2, with 8 bases matching TRBD1. CDR1 LNHDA and CDR2 SQIVND come from the germline V gene (reference sequence). The CDR3 spans 16 residues. V was pared by 0 bases and J by 7 bases, with 7 bases of the junction left unmatched. The CDR3 reads CASSIDRPDRVGELFF. CDR3 bases: TGTGCCAGTAGTATAGATCGCCCGGACAGGGTCGGGGAGCTGTTTTTT.

This chain joins TRBV9 and TRBJ2-1; D remains ambiguous. This CDR3 has 15 amino acids. The germline V gene has CDR1 SGDLS and CDR2 YYNGEE. The V and J ends lost 0 bases and 2 bases respectively, with 9 bases between them. DNA of the CDR3: TGTGCCAGCAGCGTAGGGCTGCCGCCCTACAATGAGCAGTTCTTC. The encoded protein is CASSVGLPPYNEQFF.

The genes are TRBV7-2 and TRBJ2-7, with D possibly being TRBD2 (5 bases). Germline V gives CDR1 SGHTA, CDR2 FQGNSA. V was pared by 0 bases and J by 5 bases, with 8 bases between. The CDR3 covers 13 residues. In nucleotides, the CDR3 is TGTGCCAGCAGCTTAGCGGTGCGGGACGAGCAGTACTTC. Amino acid sequence: CASSLAVRDEQYF.

The rearrangement uses TRBV19 and TRBJ1-2; 9 nucleotides align to TRBD1. Germline V gene data show CDR1 as LNHDA and CDR2 as SQIVND (reference sequence). V trimming: 9 bases; J trimming: 7 bases; junction bases outside the gene matches: 3. The CDR3 is made up of 11 amino acids. The CDR3 DNA is TGTGCCAGCGGGACAGGGACTGGCTACACCTTC. It specifies CASGTGTGYTF.

The chain joins TRBV5-1 to TRBJ1-2, with 7 bases lining up with TRBD1. The CDR3 loop spans 16 amino acids. V gave up 4 bases and J gave up 2 bases; unmatched junction bases: 11. From germline, CDR1 is SGHRS and CDR2 YFSETQ. CDR3 bases: TGCGCCAGCAGCCCAACCCAGGGACAGACAAACTATGGCTACACCTTC. Amino acids: CASSPTQGQTNYGYTF. Complete variable domain (other parts from reference TRBV5-1 and TRBJ1-2): KAGVTQTPRYLIKTRGQQVTLSCSPISGHRSVSWYQQTPGQGLQFLFEYFSETQRNKGNFPGRFSGRQFSNSRSEMNVSTLELGDSALYLCASSPTQGQTNYGYTFGSGTRLTVV.

The genes are TRBV7-6 and TRBJ1-1, with TRBD1 matching over 12 bases. The J segment lost 0 bases and the V segment lost 2 bases, leaving 10 bases of the junction unmatched. Per germline, CDR1 SGHVS and CDR2 FNYEAQ. The CDR3 sequence is 19 residues long. CDR3 loop: CASSLTRPGQGAVNTEAFF. CDR3 DNA sequence: TGTGCCAGCAGCTTAACTCGACCGGGACAGGGGGCTGTGAACACTGAAGCTTTCTTT.

V usage is TRBV6-1 and J usage is TRBJ2-7; 7 bases fit TRBD2. Germline CDR1 MNHNS, CDR2 SASEGT. This CDR3 spans 13 amino acids. Trimming removed 6 bases from V and 0 bases from J; junction bases left unmatched: 2. The CDR3 DNA reads as TGTGCCAGCAGGGAGCGGGACTCCTACGAGCAGTACTTC. Translation gives CASRERDSYEQYF.

This chain joins TRBV4-2 and TRBJ2-1; D perhaps matches TRBD1 (6 bases). The CDR3 covers 18 residues. The germline V and J ends were trimmed by 0 bases and 6 bases, with 21 bases remaining between them. Per the germline V gene, CDR1 is LGHNA and CDR2 is YNFKEQ. The CDR3 reads CASSQDSSFNGDTNEQFF. The CDR3 DNA reads TGTGCCAGCAGCCAAGATAGTTCATTTAACGGGGACACCAATGAGCAGTTCTTC.

The chain recombines TRBV16 with TRBJ2-7; TRBD1 matches at 8 bases. CDR1 is KGHSY and CDR2 is FQNENV in the germline V gene. J gave up 2 bases and V 4 bases, and 7 bases lay outside the gene matches. The CDR3 consists of 15 residues. Here the CDR3 reads CASSPRTGRTYEQYF. Here the CDR3 DNA reads TGTGCCAGCAGCCCTCGGACAGGGCGGACCTACGAGCAGTACTTC.

J is TRBJ2-2 and V is TRBV9, with D hard to call. V was shortened by 2 bases and J by 7 bases, with 15 bases between the two germline ends. The CDR3 spans 15 residues. The germline V gene encodes CDR1 SGDLS and CDR2 YYNGEE. The CDR3 here is CASSVPPENGGELFF. CDR3 nucleotides: TGTGCCAGCAGCGTCCCCCCGGAGAATGGCGGGGAGCTGTTTTTT.